This T cell receptor beta chain was sequenced during a study of T cell repertoires in cytomegalovirus infection. TCRdb recomputed calls from the reads with MiXCR, one row per CDR3 protein. Seen here are around 140,000 distinct CDR3 sequences, more than 30% observed once, and the top ten hold roughly half. With regard to this clonotype: Its antigen is unidentified.

J lost 5 bases, V lost 4 bases, and 3 bases had no gene match. CDR3 size: 15 residues. CDR1 and CDR2 from the germline V gene are SEHNR and FQNEAQ (reference sequence). Sequencing used CD8+ T cells from cultured PBMCs, obtained from culture after CMV antigen stimulation. The receptor's source is a human donor in good health (CMV status not recorded). Some clones in this sample may be carry-over from other donors' samples. The V and J genes are TRBV7-9 and TRBJ2-1; 12 bases line up with TRBD2. CDR3 nucleotides: TGTGCCAGCAGCTCCCTAGCGGGGGGGCACAATGAGCAGTTCTTC. Amino acids: CASSSLAGGHNEQFF.